This T cell receptor beta chain was recorded in a study of blood T cell repertoires in COVID-19. Under the authors' procedure: By means of reference gene primer amplification, nucleated cell counts were estimated. Assay: immunoSEQ multiplex PCR; the TCRdb copy retains only in-frame clones and omits some. V and J calls and clone size are those listed in that table; D and trimming were worked out from the DNA. The data hold approximately 270,000 clones, with around 82% observed a single time. The germline V and J ends were trimmed by 2 bases and 2 bases, with 12 bases remaining between them. CDR1 GTSNPN and CDR2 SVGIG come from the germline V gene (reference sequence). The CDR3 covers 14 residues.

The source of this sequence is a human donor with COVID-19, enrolled during active disease. The donor label of this sample is uncertain. The sequenced sample consisted of peripheral blood. This chain links TRBV30 with TRBJ2-5, with D possibly being TRBD2 (5 bases). As DNA, the CDR3 is TGTGCCTGGAGTCCCGTCGGGATTCAAGAGACCCAGTACTTC. This encodes CAWSPVGIQETQYF.